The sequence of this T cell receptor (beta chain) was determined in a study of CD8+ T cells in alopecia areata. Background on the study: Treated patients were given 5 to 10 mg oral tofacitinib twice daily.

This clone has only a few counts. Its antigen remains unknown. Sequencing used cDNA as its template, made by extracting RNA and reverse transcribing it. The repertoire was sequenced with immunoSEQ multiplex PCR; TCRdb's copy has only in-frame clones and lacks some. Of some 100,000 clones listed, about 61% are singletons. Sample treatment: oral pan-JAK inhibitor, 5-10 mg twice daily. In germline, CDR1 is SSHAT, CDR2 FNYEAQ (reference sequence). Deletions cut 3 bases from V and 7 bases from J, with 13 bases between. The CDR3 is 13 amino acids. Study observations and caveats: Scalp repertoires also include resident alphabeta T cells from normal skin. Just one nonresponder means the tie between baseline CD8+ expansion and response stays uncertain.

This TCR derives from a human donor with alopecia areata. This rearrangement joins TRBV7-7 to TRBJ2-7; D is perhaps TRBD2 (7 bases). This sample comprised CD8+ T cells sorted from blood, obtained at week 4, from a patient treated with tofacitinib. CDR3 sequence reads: CASSFAGAGEQYF. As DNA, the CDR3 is TGTGCCAGCAGCTTTGCGGGGGCGGGTGAGCAGTACTTC.